The 27 T cell receptor beta chains reported below all come from one sample, sequenced in a study of shared clonotypes between healthy human individuals. This table comes from immunoSEQ multiplex PCR, and its TCRdb copy is limited to in-frame clones, with some not included. The data contain approximately 2.1 million clones, 85% to 95% of them singletons. The specimen was naive CD4+ T cells from PBMCs. Indicated subset: CD45RA+ positively selected. The receptors come from a young man in good health. Some clones in this sample may be carry-over from other donors' samples.

The chain uses TRBV9 and TRBJ1-1; 7 nucleotides align to TRBD1. The CDR3 extends over 14 amino acids. V shed 2 bases, J shed 4 bases, and the junction held 5 bases outside the gene matches. The germline V gene has CDR1 SGDLS and CDR2 YYNGEE. CDR3 protein: CASSVIPGGTEAFF. The CDR3 nucleotides read TGTGCCAGCAGCGTGATACCAGGGGGCACTGAAGCTTTCTTT.

The chain joins TRBV7-2 to TRBJ2-1; TRBD2 matches 7 bases. V lost 4 bases, J lost 7 bases, and 1 base stayed unmatched. Germline V CDR1 and CDR2: SGHTA, FQGNSA. This CDR3 is 12 amino acids long. CDR3 nucleotide sequence: TGTGCCAGCAGCTGGGGACTAAATGAGCAGTTCTTC. It encodes CASSWGLNEQFF.

The chain recombines TRBV28 with TRBJ2-3; D is perhaps TRBD1 (6 bases). The V and J ends lost 6 bases and 0 bases respectively, with 13 bases between them. The CDR3 has 15 amino acids. Germline CDR1 and CDR2: MDHEN and SYDVKM. CDR3 sequence: CASSTGSWSTDTQYF. DNA for the CDR3: TGTGCCAGCAGCACAGGGTCATGGAGCACAGATACGCAGTATTTT.

The CDR3 coding sequence is TGCGCCAGCAGCGACCAGGGACAAGGAAACACTGAAGCTTTCTTT. It translates to CASSDQGQGNTEAFF. The chain uses TRBV5-1 and TRBJ1-1, with a weak D call TRBD1 (6 bases). V lost 4 bases and J lost 2, with 15 bases in between. The CDR3 consists of 15 residues. Germline CDR1 reads SGHRS; CDR2 reads YFSETQ.

The chain uses TRBV7-2 and TRBJ2-1; D gene ambiguous. Germline CDR1 SGHTA, CDR2 FQGNSA. This CDR3 is built from 14 residues. Trimming left V 5 bases short and J 3 bases short, with 11 bases between. The CDR3 region has the DNA TGTGCCAGCAGCGACGACTGGATCTACAATGAGCAGTTCTTC. It encodes CASSDDWIYNEQFF.

V usage is TRBV29-1 and J usage is TRBJ2-7, with D perhaps matching TRBD1 (6 bases). Trimming took 6 bases from V and 4 from J, leaving 13 bases between them. This CDR3 comprises 12 residues. CDR1 is SQVTM, CDR2 ANQGSEA, per germline. In DNA, the CDR3 is TGCAGCGTGCAGGGGAATCGGTACGAGCAGTACTTC. Translating it yields CSVQGNRYEQYF.

The V call is TRBV5-1, the J call TRBJ2-3; 7 positions match TRBD2. This CDR3 has 15 residues. Germline V gene data show CDR1 as SGHRS and CDR2 as YFSETQ. V lost 7 bases to trimming and J lost 0 bases; unmatched junction nucleotides: 8. The CDR3 region is CASGSSGTSTDTQYF. CDR3 DNA sequence: TGCGCCAGCGGCTCAAGCGGGACTAGCACAGATACGCAGTATTTT.

This sequence joins TRBV27 and TRBJ2-6; weak D call: TRBD2 (5 bases). V gave up 3 bases and J gave up 4 bases, with 7 bases separating them. CDR3 length: 14 residues. Per the germline V gene, CDR1 is MNHEY and CDR2 is SMNVEV (reference sequence). CDR3 protein: CASSFSGGANVLTF. CDR3 nucleotides: TGTGCCAGCAGTTTCTCGGGGGGGGCCAACGTCCTGACTTTC.

The chain combines TRBV18 with TRBJ1-4, with 8 bases aligning to TRBD1. This CDR3 comprises 15 residues. Germline V gene lookup returns CDR1 KGHSH and CDR2 LQKENI. V gave up 5 bases and J gave up 2 bases; unmatched junction bases: 4. CDR3 in amino acids: CASSTDRVTNEKLFF. The CDR3, as DNA: TGTGCCAGCTCAACGGACAGGGTTACTAATGAAAAACTGTTTTTT. The full variable domain, with the rest looked up from reference TRBV18 and TRBJ1-4, is NAGVMQNPRHLVRRRGQEARLRCSPMKGHSHVYWYRQLPEEGLKFMVYLQKENIIDESGMPKERFSAEFPKEGPSILRIQQVVRGDSAAYFCASSTDRVTNEKLFFGSGTQLSVL.

This chain joins TRBV7-3 and TRBJ2-3; no clear D. V lost 5 bases and J 10 bases, leaving 10 bases between the germline ends. Germline V gene lookup returns CDR1 SGHTA and CDR2 FQGTGA. The CDR3 runs to 11 residues. The CDR3 is CASSAGDSQYF. The CDR3 DNA reads TGTGCCAGCAGCGCTGGCGATTCGCAGTATTTT.

The rearrangement joins TRBV14 to TRBJ1-1, with D unresolved. V was pared by 0 bases and J by 5 bases, with 13 bases between. Germline V gives CDR1 SGHDN, CDR2 FVKESK. The CDR3 spans 15 residues. As DNA, the CDR3 is TGTGCCAGCAGCCAAGAACTCGGAGAAATGACTGAAGCTTTCTTT. Translating gives CASSQELGEMTEAFF.

The gene calls are TRBV6-5 and TRBJ2-1; a possible D gene is TRBD1 (6 bases). The CDR3 runs to 15 residues. Trimming stripped 6 bases from V and 2 bases from J, with 14 bases between. Germline CDR1 reads MNHEY; CDR2 reads SVGAGI. The CDR3 DNA sequence: TGTGCCAGCAGCCGTACCCAGGGGACCTACAATGAGCAGTTCTTC. Its translation: CASSRTQGTYNEQFF.

This chain connects TRBV5-1 to TRBJ2-1; D is possibly TRBD1 or TRBD2 (7 bases each). In germline, CDR1 is SGHRS, CDR2 YFSETQ. V was trimmed by 4 bases and J by 9 bases, leaving 26 bases between them. There are 17 residues in the CDR3. CDR3 protein: CASSRSGGGGSNAEQFF. For the CDR3, the DNA is TGCGCCAGCAGCCGCTCTGGAGGGGGCGGGAGTAATGCTGAGCAGTTCTTC.

As concerns this clone: The identical CDR3 is also encoded by other nucleotide sequences in the sample. The rearrangement links TRBV5-1 to TRBJ2-2; D gene unclear. CDR1 is SGHRS, CDR2 YFSETQ, per germline. The CDR3 has 13 amino acids. Trimming took 0 bases from V and 5 from J, leaving 5 bases between them. CDR3 sequence (DNA): TGCGCCAGCAGCTTGGGACCGACCGGGGAGCTGTTTTTT. It encodes CASSLGPTGELFF.

The chain is built from TRBV2 and TRBJ2-7, with TRBD2 matching over 7 bases. Germline values: CDR1 SNHLY, CDR2 FYNNEI. This CDR3 is built from 13 residues. The V gene end was trimmed by 8 bases and the J gene end by 3 bases; junction bases not matched to a gene: 7. The CDR3 coding sequence is TGTGCCAGCGGCAGGGAGGGAAACTACGAGCAGTACTTC. Its protein product is CASGREGNYEQYF.

The V call is TRBV6-5, the J call TRBJ2-3; either TRBD1 or TRBD2 may fit D (5 bases each). From germline, CDR1 is MNHEY and CDR2 SVGAGI. This CDR3 is 14 amino acids long. V was shortened by 5 bases and J by 10 bases, with 19 bases between the two germline ends. CDR3 nucleotides: TGTGCCAGCAGTCGCCGACAGAGGGGTTACGCGCAGTATTTT. The encoded protein is CASSRRQRGYAQYF.

This clone was picked up a small number of times. This rearrangement joins TRBV20-1 to TRBJ1-1; the D is unclear. The germline V gene has CDR1 DFQATT and CDR2 SNEGSKA (reference sequence). CDR3 size: 11 residues. Trimming stripped 4 bases from V and 0 bases from J, with 3 bases between. The CDR3 reads CSAKVNTEAFF. The CDR3 nucleotides read TGCAGTGCTAAGGTGAACACTGAAGCTTTCTTT.

The chain links TRBV5-8 to TRBJ1-1; 11 positions agree with TRBD1. V lost 4 bases to trimming and J lost 0 bases; unmatched junction nucleotides: 5. From germline, CDR1 is SGHTS and CDR2 YDEGEE. CDR3 size: 16 residues. This chain's CDR3 is CASSPWTGGLNTEAFF. The CDR3, as DNA: TGTGCCAGCAGCCCGTGGACAGGGGGCTTGAACACTGAAGCTTTCTTT.

The gene calls are TRBV29-1 and TRBJ2-2; possible D gene TRBD2, 6 bases. V lost 5 bases and J lost 1, with 14 bases in between. Germline V gene lookup returns CDR1 SQVTM and CDR2 ANQGSEA. This CDR3 has 15 amino acids. Here the CDR3 DNA reads TGCAGCGTTTCGGGGGATAGGAGGAACACCGGGGAGCTGTTTTTT. Translated: CSVSGDRRNTGELFF.

This chain links TRBV4-3 with TRBJ2-3, with TRBD2 as a possible D gene (6 bases). The CDR3 is 15 residues long. V was pared by 4 bases and J by 2 bases, with 13 bases between. CDR1 is LGHNA, CDR2 YSLEER, per germline. Written as DNA, the CDR3 is TGCGCCAGCAGCCCTCTGGCGGGGTTCACAGATACGCAGTATTTT. Translated, it gives CASSPLAGFTDTQYF.

The V and J genes are TRBV19 and TRBJ1-2; a possible D gene is TRBD1 (6 bases). The CDR3 extends over 13 amino acids. Germline-derived CDR1 and CDR2 are LNHDA and SQIVND (reference sequence). Deletions cut 6 bases from V and 8 bases from J, with 16 bases between. This CDR3 is CASRLPGGDGYTF. The CDR3 DNA reads TGTGCCAGTAGGCTCCCTGGGGGCGACGGCTACACCTTC.

The chain combines TRBV5-1 with TRBJ2-1, with 7 bases that match TRBD2. The CDR3 extends over 15 amino acids. CDR1 and CDR2 from the germline V gene are SGHRS and YFSETQ. V lost 7 bases to trimming and J lost 3 bases; unmatched junction nucleotides: 10. The CDR3 DNA sequence: TGCGCCAGCGAATCCGGAGCGGGGAGCTACAATGAGCAGTTCTTC. It translates to CASESGAGSYNEQFF.

The V gene is TRBV6-6, the J gene TRBJ2-7; perhaps TRBD2 as D (6 bases). The CDR3 sequence is 14 residues long. The germline V gene has CDR1 MNHNY and CDR2 SVGAGI (reference sequence). V was pared by 2 bases and J by 5 bases, with 13 bases between. The CDR3 loop reads CASSYPAGRDEQYF. CDR3 nucleotides: TGTGCCAGCAGTTACCCAGCGGGTCGGGACGAGCAGTACTTC.

V is TRBV6-6 and J is TRBJ1-1; 8 nucleotides align to TRBD1. V shed 6 bases, J shed 6 bases, and the junction held 15 bases outside the gene matches. This CDR3 has 16 residues. From germline, CDR1 is MNHNY and CDR2 SVGAGI (reference sequence). The CDR3 DNA is TGTGCCAGCAGCAAACGTGACAGGGGCCTCGAGGCTGAAGCTTTCTTT. It is translated as CASSKRDRGLEAEAFF.

The chain recombines TRBV11-1 with TRBJ2-1; the D is unclear. CDR1 and CDR2 from the germline V gene are SGHAT and FQDESV (reference sequence). The CDR3 totals 11 residues. V shed 4 bases and J shed 7 bases, with 5 bases lying between them. CDR3 coding DNA: TGTGCCAGCAGCTCAACGAATGAGCAGTTCTTC. Residues: CASSSTNEQFF.

Here the CDR3 DNA reads TGTGCCAGCACCCCGCGGGACAGGGCATCTGGCTACACCTTC. This translates into CASTPRDRASGYTF. The rearrangement links TRBV25-1 to TRBJ1-2; 9 bases align to TRBD1. Germline assignment: CDR1 MGHDK and CDR2 SYGVNS. V trimming: 7 bases; J trimming: 7 bases; junction bases outside the gene matches: 10. The CDR3 has 14 amino acids.

The V gene is TRBV11-2, the J gene TRBJ2-1, with a possible D match to TRBD2 (7 bases). The CDR3 is made up of 16 amino acids. Trimming took 5 bases from V and 9 from J, leaving 23 bases between them. CDR1 and CDR2 from the germline V gene are SGHAT and FQNNGV. CDR3 sequence (DNA): TGTGCCAGCAGCCCTACAGGTAGGGGGGGAGGGTTTGAGCAGTTCTTC. Translated: CASSPTGRGGGFEQFF.